Presented here are 28 T cell receptor beta chains from one specimen sequenced in a study of a mutant IDH1 vaccine in newly diagnosed glioma. The time point denotes: week 5, during vaccination. Every vaccination contained 300 ug of the mutant IDH1 20-mer peptide and was paired with topical imiquimod. Profiled with immunoSEQ multiplex PCR; TCRdb holds only in-frame clones, not every one. The data contain about 53,000 clones, about 88% of them singletons. These receptors have no known antigen. The starting material was PBMCs, obtained from a glioma patient whose treatment included an IDH1 peptide vaccine. The receptors were sampled from a woman aged 45-65 years with glioma.

The chain employs TRBV11-1 and TRBJ2-5; D is uncertain. Trimming removed 3 bases at V and 1 base at J, with 9 bases between. From germline, CDR1 is SGHAT and CDR2 FQDESV (reference sequence). The CDR3 is made up of 14 amino acids. The CDR3: CASSFSLAQETQYF. The CDR3 bases are TGTGCCAGCAGCTTTAGCTTGGCCCAAGAGACCCAGTACTTC.

The J gene is TRBJ2-7, the V gene TRBV19; no definite D call. With 4 bases removed from V and 0 bases from J, the gap between germline ends came to 7 bases. CDR3 length: 13 amino acids. The germline gives CDR1 LNHDA, CDR2 SQIVND (reference sequence). The CDR3 is CASSKQFSYEQYF. In DNA form, the CDR3 reads TGTGCCAGTAGTAAGCAGTTCTCCTACGAGCAGTACTTC.

This clone was observed a handful of times. The chain employs TRBV10-1 and TRBJ2-2; D perhaps matches TRBD2 (5 bases). Trimming removed 4 bases at V and 6 bases at J, with 9 bases between. Germline CDR1 is WNHNN and CDR2 is SYGVQD (reference sequence). The length of the CDR3 is 13 residues. Written as DNA, the CDR3 is TGCGCCAGCAGTGGTTGGAGGTCCGGGGAGCTGTTTTTT. This gives the protein CASSGWRSGELFF.

The genes are TRBV18 and TRBJ1-1; the D is unclear. V was shortened by 2 bases and J by 2 bases, with 3 bases between the two germline ends. The CDR3 loop spans 12 amino acids. Per germline, CDR1 KGHSH and CDR2 LQKENI. The CDR3: CASSPDNTEAFF. CDR3 coding DNA: TGTGCCAGCTCACCAGATAACACTGAAGCTTTCTTT.

This chain joins TRBV5-1 and TRBJ1-3; 11 bases agree with TRBD1. CDR3 length: 17 amino acids. CDR1 is SGHRS, CDR2 YFSETQ, per germline. Trimming removed 0 bases from V and 0 bases from J; junction bases left unmatched: 2. CDR3 in amino acids: CASSLGTGGNSGNTIYF. CDR3 coding DNA: TGCGCCAGCAGCTTGGGGACAGGGGGCAACTCTGGAAACACCATATATTTT. The full variable domain, in which reference TRBV5-1 and TRBJ1-3 provide the parts outside the CDR3, is KAGVTQTPRYLIKTRGQQVTLSCSPISGHRSVSWYQQTPGQGLQFLFEYFSETQRNKGNFPGRFSGRQFSNSRSEMNVSTLELGDSALYLCASSLGTGGNSGNTIYFGEGSWLTVV.

The chain carries TRBV30 and TRBJ1-5, with D possibly TRBD1 on 5 matching bases. The CDR3 has 16 residues. Germline CDR1 and CDR2: GTSNPN and SVGIG (reference sequence). The V end was cut by 3 bases, the J end by 7 bases, with 22 bases between. This CDR3 is CAWSRRGQGAGQPQHF. The CDR3 DNA is TGTGCCTGGAGCCGACGCGGACAAGGGGCGGGACAGCCCCAGCATTTT.

The V call is TRBV13, the J call TRBJ1-1; D perhaps matches TRBD1 (6 bases). The V gene lost 5 bases and the J gene lost 2 bases, with 12 bases spanning the gap. Germline loops: CDR1 PRHDT, CDR2 FYEKMQ (reference sequence). CDR3 length: 14 amino acids. The CDR3 region is CASSISQGNTEAFF. In nucleotides, the CDR3 is TGTGCCAGCAGCATCTCACAGGGTAACACTGAAGCTTTCTTT.

The chain carries TRBV5-4 and TRBJ1-1, with D unresolved. The CDR3 is made up of 12 amino acids. Trimming cost V 7 bases and J 2 bases, with 9 bases left between them. Per the germline V gene, CDR1 is SGHNT and CDR2 is YYREEE (reference sequence). The CDR3, as DNA: TGTGCCAGCGCGCTAGATAACACTGAAGCTTTCTTT. Translated, it gives CASALDNTEAFF.

This rearrangement joins TRBV10-3 to TRBJ2-5; D possibly uses TRBD1 or TRBD2 (5 bases each). The CDR3 extends over 13 amino acids. V lost 6 bases, J lost 8 bases, and 16 bases lay in between. Germline values: CDR1 ENHRY, CDR2 SYGVKD. CDR3: CAIRGVQEITQYF. CDR3 nucleotide sequence: TGTGCCATCAGGGGGGTTCAAGAGATCACCCAGTACTTC.

As concerns this clone: This CDR3 is also generated by other DNA sequences in the sample. The chain recombines TRBV5-1 with TRBJ2-5; D gene ambiguous. The CDR3 loop spans 14 amino acids. Trimming removed 0 bases at V and 1 base at J, with 7 bases between. Per the germline V gene, CDR1 is SGHRS and CDR2 is YFSETQ. In DNA form, the CDR3 reads TGCGCCAGCAGCTTGGTTCCGGGCCAAGAGACCCAGTACTTC. The encoded protein is CASSLVPGQETQYF. Variable domain in full (rest from reference TRBV5-1 and TRBJ2-5): KAGVTQTPRYLIKTRGQQVTLSCSPISGHRSVSWYQQTPGQGLQFLFEYFSETQRNKGNFPGRFSGRQFSNSRSEMNVSTLELGDSALYLCASSLVPGQETQYFGPGTRLLVL.

The chain joins TRBV5-5 to TRBJ1-5; D ambiguous. Trimming stripped 0 bases from V and 0 bases from J, with 10 bases between. The CDR3 totals 16 residues. Germline CDR1 is SGHKS and CDR2 is YYEKEE (reference sequence). The CDR3 spells CASSLGPGDSNQPQHF. The CDR3 DNA sequence: TGTGCCAGCAGCTTGGGCCCCGGGGATAGCAATCAGCCCCAGCATTTT.

A few counts support this clone. The chain employs TRBV19 and TRBJ1-1; 8 bases match TRBD1. The CDR3 covers 15 residues. Losses at the gene ends were 3 bases for V and 6 bases for J; bases not matched to a gene: 9. Germline values: CDR1 LNHDA, CDR2 SQIVND (reference sequence). In DNA, the CDR3 is TGTGCCAGTAGTATCGGTACAGGGGGAGGGTCTGAAGCTTTCTTT. Translating it yields CASSIGTGGGSEAFF.

The J gene is TRBJ2-2, the V gene TRBV6-1; D gene unclear. The germline V gene has CDR1 MNHNS and CDR2 SASEGT. Trimming left V 5 bases short and J 0 bases short, with 4 bases between. This CDR3 region has 13 residues. Here the CDR3 reads CASSWANTGELFF. CDR3 in DNA: TGTGCCAGCAGTTGGGCGAACACCGGGGAGCTGTTTTTT.

V and J are TRBV5-4 and TRBJ2-2; D not certain. Germline values: CDR1 SGHNT, CDR2 YYREEE (reference sequence). V was cut by 1 base and J by 0 bases, with 4 bases left in between. The CDR3 length is 14 residues. The CDR3: CASSLTANTGELFF. The CDR3 region has the DNA TGTGCCAGCAGCTTGACGGCGAACACCGGGGAGCTGTTTTTT.

V gene TRBV7-9 combines with J gene TRBJ1-1; D remains unclear. V was trimmed by 1 base and J by 5 bases, leaving 8 bases between them. Germline loops: CDR1 SEHNR, CDR2 FQNEAQ (reference sequence). CDR3 length equals 13 residues. CDR3: CASSLGARTEAFF. The CDR3 DNA reads TGTGCCAGCAGCTTAGGGGCGCGGACTGAAGCTTTCTTT.

As concerns this clone: Other DNA sequences from this sample encode an identical CDR3 as well. The chain has TRBV19 and TRBJ1-1; D uncertain. Deletions cut 3 bases from V and 1 base from J, with 6 bases between. The CDR3 is 13 residues long. CDR1 is LNHDA and CDR2 is SQIVND in the germline V gene (reference sequence). CDR3: CASSITRNTEAFF. CDR3 DNA sequence: TGTGCCAGTAGTATTACAAGGAACACTGAAGCTTTCTTT. Filled out from reference TRBV19 and TRBJ1-1, the complete variable domain reads DGGITQSPKYLFRKEGQNVTLSCEQNLNHDAMYWYRQDPGQGLRLIYYSQIVNDFQKGDIAEGYSVSREKKESFPLTVTSAQKNPTAFYLCASSITRNTEAFFGQGTRLTVV.

The chain couples TRBV10-3 to TRBJ1-2, with D tentatively TRBD1 (6 bases). The length of the CDR3 is 13 residues. The germline V gene has CDR1 ENHRY and CDR2 SYGVKD. V was shortened by 10 bases and J by 8 bases, with 20 bases between the two germline ends. CDR3 region: CATWAGDRWGYTF. DNA of the CDR3: TGTGCCACGTGGGCAGGGGATCGTTGGGGCTACACCTTC.

The chain couples TRBV10-3 to TRBJ1-6; TRBD1 matches at 9 bases. Germline lookup yields CDR1 ENHRY and CDR2 SYGVKD. J lost 10 bases, V lost 3 bases, and 4 bases had no gene match. The CDR3 is 14 residues long. The CDR3 nucleotides read TGTGCCATCAGTGAAAGGGACAGGGAATCACCCCTCCACTTT. Its translation is CAISERDRESPLHF.

V and J are TRBV2 and TRBJ2-7; D gene uncertain. In germline, CDR1 is SNHLY, CDR2 FYNNEI. The V and J ends lost 7 bases and 0 bases respectively, with 10 bases between them. CDR3 length: 13 residues. The DNA for the CDR3 is TGTGCCAGCACTGTCTACCGCTCCTACGAGCAGTACTTC. Its translation: CASTVYRSYEQYF.

For this clone: An end of the junction does not agree with germline; a read error may underlie this. This chain joins TRBV11-2 and TRBJ1-2; D is uncertain. Germline-derived CDR1 and CDR2 are SGHAT and FQNNGV. This CDR3 has 13 amino acids. CDR3 nucleotide sequence: TGTGCCAGCAGCTTCCGCGAAGAATATGGCTGCACCTTC. This encodes CASSFREEYGCTF.

The chain recombines TRBV5-1 with TRBJ2-5; D gene uncertain. Trimming shortened V by 0 bases and J by 1 base, and 7 bases separated the two germline ends. This CDR3 region has 14 residues. The germline V gene has CDR1 SGHRS and CDR2 YFSETQ. CDR3 nucleotide sequence: TGCGCCAGCAGCTTGGGCGGACCCCAAGAGACCCAGTACTTC. Its translation: CASSLGGPQETQYF.

This chain uses TRBV20-1 with TRBJ1-2; a weak D match, TRBD1 (5 bases). There are 11 residues in the CDR3. The V end was cut by 6 bases, the J end by 3 bases, with 8 bases between. Germline CDR1 and CDR2: DFQATT and SNEGSKA (reference sequence). The CDR3 DNA is TGCAGTGCCGGCAGGGACTATGGCTACACCTTC. It translates to CSAGRDYGYTF.

The chain joins TRBV19 to TRBJ1-6; a weak D match, TRBD1 (5 bases). The ends were cut back, 2 bases at V and 7 bases at J, with 9 bases in the middle. This CDR3 contains 14 residues. The germline CDR1 and CDR2 sequences are LNHDA and SQIVND (reference sequence). As DNA, the CDR3 is TGTGCCAGTAGTATAAGACAGCGGAATTCACCCCTCCACTTT. Amino acids: CASSIRQRNSPLHF.

J is TRBJ2-3 and V is TRBV5-1; TRBD2 is a possible D gene (5 bases). The germline CDR1 and CDR2 sequences are SGHRS and YFSETQ. V was shortened by 4 bases and J by 5 bases, with 17 bases between the two germline ends. The CDR3 loop spans 15 amino acids. This CDR3 reads CASSPPGSGGDTQYF. DNA of the CDR3: TGCGCCAGCAGCCCACCGGGAAGTGGTGGAGATACGCAGTATTTT.

Only a few counts were recorded for this clone. This chain joins TRBV15 and TRBJ2-6; D unclear. With 0 bases removed from V and 1 base from J, the gap between germline ends came to 4 bases. CDR1 is LNHNV, CDR2 YYDKDF, per germline (reference sequence). This CDR3 is built from 15 residues. The DNA for the CDR3 is TGTGCCACCAGCAGAGACAGATCTGGGGCCAACGTCCTGACTTTC. Protein sequence: CATSRDRSGANVLTF.

The chain recombines TRBV21-1 with TRBJ2-3; no DNA check was done on the table's D call, TRBD1. TRBV21-1 is a recognized pseudogene. The CDR3 is made up of 17 amino acids. In DNA, the CDR3 is TGTGCCAGCACCCGCATGCTCTCAAGGACAGTGACAGATACGCAGTATTTT. It specifies CASTRMLSRTVTDTQYF.

The chain recombines TRBV6-1 with TRBJ2-7; D may be TRBD2 (6 bases). Germline V gene data show CDR1 as MNHNS and CDR2 as SASEGT. CDR3 length: 13 amino acids. V was pared by 8 bases and J by 7 bases, with 18 bases between. CDR3 sequence reads: CASWEDLYSEQYF. The CDR3 region has the DNA TGTGCCAGCTGGGAGGACCTCTATTCGGAGCAGTACTTC.

This rearrangement joins TRBV11-3 to TRBJ2-7; TRBD2 is a possible D gene (5 bases). With 5 bases removed from V and 6 bases from J, the gap between germline ends came to 14 bases. Germline V gene lookup returns CDR1 SGHNT and CDR2 YENEEA. There are 13 residues in the CDR3. The CDR3: CASSTQRAGEQYF. The CDR3, as DNA: TGTGCCAGCAGCACCCAGAGGGCTGGCGAGCAGTACTTC.